The 15 T cell receptor beta chains reported below all come from one sample, sequenced in a study of shared clonotypes between healthy human individuals. Method: immunoSEQ multiplex PCR; TCRdb's copy keeps in-frame clones and lacks some. Of some 450,000 clones listed, 77% are singletons. The sequenced sample was PBMCs. Receptor source: a woman in her forties in good health. Some clones in this sample may be carry-over from other donors' samples.

The chain recombines TRBV9 with TRBJ2-1; D possibly corresponds to TRBD1 (5 bases). Trimming left V 0 bases short and J 2 bases short, with 9 bases between. The CDR3 runs to 15 residues. Per the germline V gene, CDR1 is SGDLS and CDR2 is YYNGEE. This CDR3 reads CASSVVGAPYNEQFF. The CDR3 nucleotides read TGTGCCAGCAGCGTAGTAGGGGCCCCCTACAATGAGCAGTTCTTC.

The V call is TRBV6-5, the J call TRBJ1-1; no definite D call. Trimming took off 8 bases at V and 3 bases at J, with 16 bases between the two ends. CDR1 and CDR2 from the germline V gene are MNHEY and SVGAGI. The CDR3 spans 14 residues. The CDR3 is CASSFVPRYTEAFF. CDR3 nucleotides: TGTGCCAGCTCTTTCGTACCTCGGTACACTGAAGCTTTCTTT.

This chain joins TRBV19 and TRBJ2-7; TRBD2 agrees at 8 bases. V shed 5 bases and J 0 bases; nucleotides not matched to a gene: 6. The length of the CDR3 is 15 residues. The germline V gene has CDR1 LNHDA and CDR2 SQIVND (reference sequence). CDR3 region: CASSGTSGISYEQYF. CDR3 sequence (DNA): TGTGCCAGTAGTGGAACTAGCGGCATCTCCTACGAGCAGTACTTC.

The chain links TRBV5-1 to TRBJ1-5; perhaps TRBD1 as D (5 bases). Looked up from germline, CDR1 is SGHRS and CDR2 is YFSETQ. This CDR3 is 13 amino acids long. The V gene lost 4 bases and the J gene lost 4 bases, with 9 bases spanning the gap. The CDR3 DNA reads TGCGCCAGCAGCCGGGACGGTAATCAGCCCCAGCATTTT. Protein: CASSRDGNQPQHF.

A few counts support this clone. This chain joins TRBV2 and TRBJ1-2; a possible D gene is TRBD1 (6 bases). With 8 bases removed from V and 3 bases from J, the gap between germline ends came to 13 bases. The germline V gene encodes CDR1 SNHLY and CDR2 FYNNEI. This CDR3 has 13 amino acids. CDR3 sequence (DNA): TGTGCCAGCGCCAGGACAGCTGACTATGGCTACACCTTC. This encodes CASARTADYGYTF.

V usage is TRBV6-1 and J usage is TRBJ1-1, with TRBD1 identical over 7 bases. This CDR3 spans 14 amino acids. CDR1 and CDR2 from the germline V gene are MNHNS and SASEGT. V lost 4 bases to trimming and J lost 0 bases; unmatched junction nucleotides: 2. The chain's CDR3 is CASSAGTVNTEAFF. CDR3 DNA sequence: TGTGCCAGCAGTGCCGGGACAGTGAACACTGAAGCTTTCTTT.

In its sample, this clone was seen once. With a far larger clone one base away, a read error is the likely cause. The same CDR3 can be traced to other DNA sequences in this sample. The CDR3 loop is CASSGESGGSYEQYF. CDR3 DNA: TGTGCCAGCAGTGGTGAGAGCGGGGGTTCCTACGAGCAGTACTTC. The gene calls are TRBV6-1 and TRBJ2-7, with 8 bases aligning to TRBD2. The CDR3 consists of 15 residues. The germline CDR1 and CDR2 sequences are MNHNS and SASEGT. J gave up 1 base and V 4 bases, and 6 bases lay outside the gene matches.

The chain joins TRBV11-2 to TRBJ1-2; D gene uncertain. The germline CDR1 and CDR2 sequences are SGHAT and FQNNGV. V lost 5 bases and J 0 bases, leaving 7 bases between the germline ends. The CDR3 totals 13 residues. CDR3 in DNA: TGTGCCAGCAGCCCTGATCCTAACTATGGCTACACCTTC. Protein: CASSPDPNYGYTF.

The chain couples TRBV4-2 to TRBJ1-2; 7 bases match TRBD1. This CDR3 comprises 13 residues. Germline V gene lookup returns CDR1 LGHNA and CDR2 YNFKEQ. The J segment lost 5 bases and the V segment lost 5 bases, leaving 5 bases of the junction unmatched. CDR3: CASSVETGYGYTF. Written as DNA, the CDR3 is TGTGCCAGCAGCGTAGAGACAGGGTATGGCTACACCTTC.

The V and J genes are TRBV30 and TRBJ1-3; 7 nucleotides line up with TRBD1. The germline gives CDR1 GTSNPN, CDR2 SVGIG (reference sequence). V was pared by 1 base and J by 0 bases, with 12 bases of the junction left unmatched. The CDR3 consists of 18 residues. CDR3 DNA sequence: TGTGCCTGGAGTGCCGGGACAGTCGGCCTATACTCTGGAAACACCATATATTTT. Amino acid sequence: CAWSAGTVGLYSGNTIYF.

Notes on this clone: A far larger clone lies a single base away; this is likely a read error. The V gene is TRBV2, the J gene TRBJ1-1; TRBD1 matches at 7 bases. The CDR3 is 12 residues long. Germline V lookup: CDR1 SNHLY, CDR2 FYNNEI. This chain's CDR3 is CAARRGPTEAFF. CDR3 nucleotides: TGTGCAGCCAGGAGGGGGCCCACTGAAGCTTTCTTT.

This chain joins TRBV19 and TRBJ1-5, with D possibly TRBD1 on 5 matching bases. The CDR3 loop spans 14 amino acids. V was cut by 4 bases and J by 6 bases, with 13 bases left in between. Germline CDR1 reads LNHDA; CDR2 reads SQIVND (reference sequence). Here the CDR3 reads CASSRRGLGQPQHF. CDR3 DNA sequence: TGTGCCAGTAGTAGACGGGGGTTGGGTCAGCCCCAGCATTTT.

Turning to this clone: A far larger clone is only one base removed, so a read error is likely. V gene TRBV7-9 combines with J gene TRBJ1-1; D is unresolved. In germline, CDR1 is SEHNR, CDR2 FQNEAQ (reference sequence). V was clipped by 4 bases and J by 1 base, with 7 bases between them. The CDR3 covers 13 residues. CDR3: CASSSWGNTEAFF. CDR3 nucleotide sequence: TGTGCCAGCAGCTCTTGGGGGAACACTGAAGCTTTCTTT. The entire variable domain, with the rest obtained from reference TRBV7-9 and TRBJ1-1, is as follows: DTGVSQNPRHKITKRGQNVTFRCDPISEHNRLYWYRQTLGQGPEFLTYFQNEAQLEKSRLLSDRFSAERPKGSFSTLEIQRTEQGDSAMYLCASSSWGNTEAFFGQGTRLTVV.

Note on this clone: A read error is likely here: a far larger clone is one base away. This chain connects TRBV7-9 to TRBJ2-2; D is perhaps TRBD1 (5 bases). Per germline, CDR1 SEHNR and CDR2 FQNEAQ (reference sequence). The CDR3 has 14 residues. CDR3 amino acids: CVSSLGVPTGELFF. The CDR3 nucleotides read TGTGTCAGCAGCTTAGGGGTCCCCACCGGGGAGCTGTTTTTT.

As regards this clone: A far more abundant clone sits one base away, making this likely a read error. The chain employs TRBV4-2 and TRBJ2-7; D is possibly TRBD2 (6 bases). CDR1 and CDR2 (germline): LGHNA, YNFKEQ. Trimming cost V 2 bases and J 0 bases, with 11 bases left between them. There are 15 residues in the CDR3. In nucleotides, the CDR3 is TGTGCCAGCAGCCAAACCCGGGGGAGCTCCTACGAGCAGTACTTC. This sequence encodes CASSQTRGSSYEQYF.